A single sample gave rise to the 16 T cell receptor beta chains below, sequenced in a study of vaccination effects on CD4 cells after COVID-19. Clones were read by immunoSEQ multiplex PCR, and TCRdb kept only the in-frame ones, dropping some. The profile shows around 46,000 clones, more than 60% of them singletons. These receptors have no known antigen. Antigen-specific CD4+ T cells expanded by the ViraFEST assay with viral peptide pools were then sequenced. Following an approximately ten-day culture, CD4+ T cells were purified. Their SARS-CoV-2 infection, verified by PCR, occurred between March and December 2020. This sample comprised CD4+ T cells from PBMCs cultured with a peptide pool, obtained before COVID-19 vaccination. The receptors originated from a human donor who had a prior SARS-CoV-2 infection.

The rearrangement links TRBV4-1 to TRBJ2-7; TRBD1 might be the D (6 bases). From germline, CDR1 is MGHRA and CDR2 YSYEKL. The CDR3 is made up of 16 amino acids. V gave up 3 bases and J gave up 2 bases, with 17 bases separating them. The CDR3 DNA is TGCGCCAGCAGCCAGCAGCCGGGAACAGGGCCCTACGAGCAGTACTTC. Residues: CASSQQPGTGPYEQYF.

V is TRBV19 and J is TRBJ1-2, with D hard to call. CDR3 length: 19 residues. Per germline, CDR1 LNHDA and CDR2 SQIVND (reference sequence). The ends were cut back, 4 bases at V and 7 bases at J, with 31 bases in the middle. The CDR3 loop is CASSRRPARRHGFESGYTF. The CDR3 bases are TGTGCCAGTAGTAGACGACCGGCCAGGCGACATGGGTTTGAGAGTGGCTACACCTTC.

V and J are TRBV7-3 and TRBJ2-5, with D tentatively TRBD2 (5 bases). There are 13 residues in the CDR3. V was shortened by 6 bases and J by 4 bases, with 12 bases between the two germline ends. The germline gives CDR1 SGHTA, CDR2 FQGTGA. Written as DNA, the CDR3 is TGTGCCAGCAGTCTAAGCGGCCCAGAGACCCAGTACTTC. Amino acid sequence: CASSLSGPETQYF.

There are a few counts of this clone. The rearrangement uses TRBV6-5 and TRBJ1-4; no reliable D call. Per germline, CDR1 MNHEY and CDR2 SVGAGI. V lost 0 bases to trimming and J lost 6 bases, with 11 bases between them. The CDR3 length is 15 residues. DNA for the CDR3: TGTGCCAGCAGTTACTCGGGGTCTCGGGATGAAAAACTGTTTTTT. Translating gives CASSYSGSRDEKLFF.

This clone was found a few times. The chain joins TRBV11-3 to TRBJ2-2; TRBD2 matches 14 bases. V was pared by 5 bases and J by 5 bases, with 10 bases of the junction left unmatched. CDR1 and CDR2 (germline): SGHNT, YENEEA. The CDR3 runs to 18 residues. This chain's CDR3 is CASSPGTSGGRRTGELFF. In DNA, the CDR3 is TGTGCCAGCAGCCCCGGGACTAGCGGGGGCCGCCGTACCGGGGAGCTGTTTTTT.

The rearrangement joins TRBV7-9 to TRBJ1-1; D is perhaps TRBD1 (5 bases). V gave up 4 bases and J gave up 3 bases, with 12 bases separating them. The CDR3 extends over 14 amino acids. Germline V CDR1 and CDR2: SEHNR, FQNEAQ (reference sequence). DNA of the CDR3: TGTGCCAGCAGCTGGAGGGGCAGGGACACTGAAGCTTTCTTT. Translating gives CASSWRGRDTEAFF.

The chain recombines TRBV3-1 (or the pseudogene TRBV3-2) with TRBJ2-3; TRBD2 matches 7 bases. V lost 1 base, J lost 6 bases, and 10 bases stayed unmatched. Germline V gene sequence: CDR1 LGHDT, CDR2 YNNKEL (reference sequence). The length of the CDR3 is 16 residues. The chain's CDR3 is CASSQGGSRRGDTQYF. As DNA, the CDR3 is TGTGCCAGCAGCCAAGGAGGTAGCCGGCGGGGGGATACGCAGTATTTT.

V usage is TRBV7-9 and J usage is TRBJ1-2; the D gene is possibly TRBD1 (5 bases). V dropped 1 base and J dropped 6 bases, with 15 bases sitting between them. The CDR3 sequence is 15 residues long. From germline, CDR1 is SEHNR and CDR2 FQNEAQ (reference sequence). CDR3 nucleotides: TGTGCCAGCAGCTTAGACCCAGGGATTTATGATGGCTACACCTTC. It translates to CASSLDPGIYDGYTF.

This chain connects TRBV19 to TRBJ2-1; D not certain. There are 12 residues in the CDR3. Trimming took 0 bases from V and 13 from J, leaving 10 bases between them. Germline V gene sequence: CDR1 LNHDA, CDR2 SQIVND (reference sequence). CDR3 sequence (DNA): TGTGCCAGTAGTATAGACCACCTAATTCAGTTCTTC. The encoded protein is CASSIDHLIQFF.

The gene calls are TRBV19 and TRBJ1-1; D possibly corresponds to TRBD1 (5 bases). This CDR3 spans 16 amino acids. From germline, CDR1 is LNHDA and CDR2 SQIVND (reference sequence). The ends were cut back, 6 bases at V and 0 bases at J, with 17 bases in the middle. The CDR3 nucleotides are TGTGCCAGTAGAGACCCCTTCTCGGGGGTGAACACTGAAGCTTTCTTT. It codes for CASRDPFSGVNTEAFF. The variable domain in full, with the rest retrieved from reference TRBV19 and TRBJ1-1, is DGGITQSPKYLFRKEGQNVTLSCEQNLNHDAMYWYRQDPGQGLRLIYYSQIVNDFQKGDIAEGYSVSREKKESFPLTVTSAQKNPTAFYLCASRDPFSGVNTEAFFGQGTRLTVV.

The chain recombines TRBV4-3 with TRBJ2-1, with TRBD1 matching 12 bases. Germline loops: CDR1 LGHNA, CDR2 YSLEER. V shed 4 bases, J shed 1 base, and the junction held 14 bases outside the gene matches. This CDR3 region has 20 residues. The chain's CDR3 is CASSPNPGQGAYWSYNEQFF. In DNA, the CDR3 is TGCGCCAGCAGCCCCAATCCGGGACAGGGGGCCTACTGGTCCTACAATGAGCAGTTCTTC.

This clone has just one count. The chain is built from TRBV5-4 and TRBJ2-6, with TRBD1 matching over 7 bases. V lost 9 bases to trimming and J lost 0 bases; unmatched junction nucleotides: 9. The CDR3 contains 16 residues. The germline gives CDR1 SGHNT, CDR2 YYREEE (reference sequence). The CDR3 nucleotides read TGTGCCACCAGTGGACAGGACCCCTCTGGGGCCAACGTCCTGACTTTC. Translation: CATSGQDPSGANVLTF.

The chain joins TRBV19 to TRBJ2-6, with D hard to call. The germline gives CDR1 LNHDA, CDR2 SQIVND (reference sequence). V lost 2 bases and J lost 0, with 11 bases in between. This CDR3 is 17 amino acids long. In nucleotides, the CDR3 is TGTGCCAGTAGTATATTATACTGGACCTCTGGGGCCAACGTCCTGACTTTC. It encodes CASSILYWTSGANVLTF.

This clone was counted between two and nine times. In DNA, the CDR3 is TGTGCCAGCAGCTCCCGGGGGAACCCGCGGGGTTCACCCCTCCACTTT. As protein: CASSSRGNPRGSPLHF. The rearrangement links TRBV9 to TRBJ1-6; tentative D call: TRBD1 (5 bases). V was shortened by 4 bases and J by 9 bases, with 20 bases between the two germline ends. Germline V gene sequence: CDR1 SGDLS, CDR2 YYNGEE. This CDR3 is 16 amino acids long. The variable domain in full, completed from reference TRBV9 and TRBJ1-6, reads DSGVTQTPKHLITATGQRVTLRCSPRSGDLSVYWYQQSLDQGLQFLIQYYNGEERAKGNILERFSAQQFPDLHSELNLSSLELGDSALYFCASSSRGNPRGSPLHFGNGTRLTVT.

This clone has a handful of counts. This sequence joins TRBV5-4 and TRBJ2-7; 8 nucleotides align to TRBD1. The CDR3 is 15 amino acids. The V gene end was trimmed by 1 base and the J gene end by 2 bases; junction bases not matched to a gene: 5. In germline, CDR1 is SGHNT, CDR2 YYREEE (reference sequence). In DNA, the CDR3 is TGTGCCAGCAGCTTGCCAGACAGGGGCGCCTACGAGCAGTACTTC. Translating gives CASSLPDRGAYEQYF.

The V and J genes are TRBV19 and TRBJ2-1; D ambiguous. Germline V gene sequence: CDR1 LNHDA, CDR2 SQIVND (reference sequence). The germline V and J ends were trimmed by 6 bases and 13 bases, with 13 bases remaining between them. This CDR3 region has 11 residues. CDR3 DNA sequence: TGTGCCAGTAGGATTGGGCCTCTACAGTTCTTC. Encoded protein: CASRIGPLQFF.